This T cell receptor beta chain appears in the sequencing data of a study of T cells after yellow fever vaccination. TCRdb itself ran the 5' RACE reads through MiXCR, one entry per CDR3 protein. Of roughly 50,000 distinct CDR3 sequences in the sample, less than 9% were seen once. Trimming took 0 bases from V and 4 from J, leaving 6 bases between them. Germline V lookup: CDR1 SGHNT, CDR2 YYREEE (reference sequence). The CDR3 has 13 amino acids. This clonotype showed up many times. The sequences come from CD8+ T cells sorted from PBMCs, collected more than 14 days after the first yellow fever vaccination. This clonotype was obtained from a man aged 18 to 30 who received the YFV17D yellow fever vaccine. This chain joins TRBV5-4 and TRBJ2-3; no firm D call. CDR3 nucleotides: TGTGCCAGCAGCTTGGCCGTATCAGATACGCAGTATTTT. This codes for CASSLAVSDTQYF.